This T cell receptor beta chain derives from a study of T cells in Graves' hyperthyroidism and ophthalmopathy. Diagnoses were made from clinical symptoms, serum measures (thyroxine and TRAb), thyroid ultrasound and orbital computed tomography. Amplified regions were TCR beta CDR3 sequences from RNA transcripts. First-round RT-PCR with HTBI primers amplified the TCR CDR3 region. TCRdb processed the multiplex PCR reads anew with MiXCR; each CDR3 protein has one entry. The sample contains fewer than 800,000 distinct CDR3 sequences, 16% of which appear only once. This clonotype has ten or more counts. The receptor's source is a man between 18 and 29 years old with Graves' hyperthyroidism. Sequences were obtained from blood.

The CDR3 DNA follows: TGTGCCAGCAGTTTATTATACGAGCAGTACTTC. Amino acids: CASSLLYEQYF. The V gene is TRBV28, the J gene TRBJ2-7; no clear D. This CDR3 region has 11 residues. The germline CDR1 and CDR2 sequences are MDHEN and SYDVKM. V gave up 1 base and J gave up 4 bases, with 2 bases separating them.